Following are 10 T cell receptor beta chains from one sample sequenced in a study of early T cells in non-severe SARS-CoV-2 infection. TCRdb re-called the 5' RACE reads with MiXCR, one entry per CDR3 protein. The sample includes around 50,000 distinct CDR3 sequences, 10% to 15% seen only once; the top ten take 2.9%. Sample: whole blood. The receptors shown here come from an adult who was a healthcare worker with PCR-confirmed SARS-CoV-2 infection or an uninfected control (not recorded which).

At least ten counts were recorded for this clonotype. This chain connects TRBV3-1 to TRBJ2-7; TRBD1 matches 7 bases. CDR1 is LGHDT, CDR2 YNNKEL, per germline (reference sequence). The CDR3 covers 15 residues. V was pared by 0 bases and J by 2 bases, with 4 bases of the junction left unmatched. CDR3 sequence reads: CASSQEGQPPYEQYF. The CDR3 nucleotides read TGTGCCAGCAGCCAAGAGGGACAGCCGCCCTACGAGCAGTACTTC.

This clonotype has more than one count but fewer than ten. The chain joins TRBV29-1 to TRBJ2-1; tentatively, D is TRBD2 (6 bases). Germline V gene lookup returns CDR1 SQVTM and CDR2 ANQGSEA. V gave up 0 bases and J gave up 9 bases, with 15 bases separating them. This CDR3 is 14 amino acids long. The CDR3 sequence: CSVEDGGKGGEQFF. In DNA form, the CDR3 reads TGCAGCGTTGAAGATGGGGGGAAGGGTGGTGAGCAGTTCTTC.

This clonotype showed up many times. The V and J genes are TRBV18 and TRBJ2-1, with 10 bases fitting TRBD2. There are 18 residues in the CDR3. Germline V gives CDR1 KGHSH, CDR2 LQKENI. Trimming took 3 bases from V and 1 from J; bases not matched to a gene: 9. For the CDR3, the DNA is TGTGCCAGCTCACCGCTCGCTAGCGGGGGCCGGTCCTACAATGAGCAGTTCTTC. It yields the protein CASSPLASGGRSYNEQFF.

This clonotype was detected once. One junction end disagrees with the germline gene, perhaps due to a read error. V and J are TRBV6-2 or TRBV6-3 and TRBJ1-1; perhaps TRBD1 as D (6 bases). Germline loops: CDR1 MNHEY, CDR2 SVGEGT. This CDR3 is 14 amino acids long. As DNA, the CDR3 is TGTACCAGCAGTTACTCTCCCGAGGGGGCTGAAGCTTTCTTT. Its translation: CTSSYSPEGAEAFF.

This clonotype occurred once. The junction does not match germline at one end; this may be a read error. The chain has TRBV12-3 or TRBV12-4 and TRBJ2-3; the D is unclear. This CDR3 contains 15 residues. The CDR3 sequence: CASSLVERSTDTQYF. The CDR3, as DNA: TGTGCCAGCAGTTTGGTTGAGAGGAGCACAGATACACAGTATTTT.

This clonotype was detected ten times or more. The V gene is TRBV5-5, the J gene TRBJ2-1; 9 positions match TRBD1. With V trimmed by 4 bases and J by 9 bases, 8 bases remained unmatched. CDR3 length equals 14 residues. The germline gives CDR1 SGHKS, CDR2 YYEKEE (reference sequence). CDR3 nucleotides: TGTGCCAGCAGCCCCTCGGACAGGGGATCTGAGCAGTTCTTC. Translated, it gives CASSPSDRGSEQFF.

This clonotype was seen at least ten times. The chain uses TRBV29-1 and TRBJ1-2; D uncertain. The CDR3 is 11 amino acids. Germline-derived CDR1 and CDR2 are SQVTM and ANQGSEA. Trimming removed 5 bases from V and 4 bases from J, with 8 bases in between. The DNA of the CDR3 is TGCAGCGTTATAAACAGCTATGGCTACACCTTC. This sequence encodes CSVINSYGYTF.

This clonotype has more than one count but fewer than ten. The CDR3 nucleotides read TGCAGTGCTAGCTCCCCTAGCGGGACCCTTTTCAATGAGCAGTTCTTC. Amino acids: CSASSPSGTLFNEQFF. The chain recombines TRBV20-1 with TRBJ2-1, with 9 bases lining up with TRBD2. The CDR3 sequence is 16 residues long. V lost 3 bases, J lost 6 bases, and 12 bases stayed unmatched. Germline loops: CDR1 DFQATT, CDR2 SNEGSKA (reference sequence).

As regards this clonotype: A much larger clonotype is one base distant, so this may be a read error. The chain joins TRBV30 to TRBJ2-1, with 7 bases aligning to TRBD1. The J call may be mistaken, given a closer DNA end match to TRBJ2-7. Germline CDR1 reads GTSNPN; CDR2 reads SVGIG (reference sequence). The CDR3 runs to 15 residues. This chain's CDR3 is CAWSSGTVAYNEQYF. The CDR3, as DNA: TGTGCCTGGAGTTCAGGGACAGTAGCCTACAATGAGCAGTACTTC.

The chain combines TRBV18 with TRBJ1-1; D remains ambiguous. The CDR3 runs 13 residues. Per germline, CDR1 KGHSH and CDR2 LQKENI. The germline V and J ends were trimmed by 6 bases and 1 base, with 9 bases remaining between them. CDR3: CASSPLWNTEAFF. DNA for the CDR3: TGTGCCAGCTCCCCTTTATGGAACACTGAAGCTTTCTTT.